Presented here are 17 T cell receptor beta chains from one specimen sequenced in a study of CD8 T cells in ankylosing spondylitis. Each CDR3 protein gets one entry after TCRdb re-called the 5' RACE reads with MiXCR. This table holds around 40,000 distinct CDR3 sequences, roughly 2.5% found once. Sequencing was carried out using blood, either unsorted or a sorted T cell fraction (not recorded which). The source is a male donor with ankylosing spondylitis or in good health (not recorded which).

This clonotype was observed many times. This chain joins TRBV9 and TRBJ1-2, with D tentatively TRBD1 (5 bases). V lost 0 bases to trimming and J lost 2 bases, with 8 bases between them. CDR1 and CDR2 from the germline V gene are SGDLS and YYNGEE. This CDR3 region has 14 residues. CDR3 region: CASSVGGDNYGYTF. DNA for the CDR3: TGTGCCAGCAGCGTAGGAGGGGACAACTATGGCTACACCTTC.

This clonotype has a count of ten or more. This sequence joins TRBV9 and TRBJ2-7; TRBD1 matches 11 bases. Trimming removed 2 bases from V and 4 bases from J; junction bases left unmatched: 5. Looked up from germline, CDR1 is SGDLS and CDR2 is YYNGEE. CDR3 length: 15 amino acids. CDR3 sequence (DNA): TGTGCCAGCAGCGTTCGGGGACAGGGGGGATACGAGCAGTACTTC. Translating it yields CASSVRGQGGYEQYF. Drawing the rest from reference TRBV9 and TRBJ2-7, the complete variable domain is DSGVTQTPKHLITATGQRVTLRCSPRSGDLSVYWYQQSLDQGLQFLIQYYNGEERAKGNILERFSAQQFPDLHSELNLSSLELGDSALYFCASSVRGQGGYEQYFGPGTRLTVT.

This clonotype came up many times. CDR3 coding DNA: TGTGCCAGCAGCGTCTATAGCGGGAGCAATCCCGGGGAGCTGTTTTTT. It codes for CASSVYSGSNPGELFF. This chain joins TRBV9 and TRBJ2-2; 9 nucleotides agree with TRBD2. The CDR3 extends over 16 amino acids. Germline V gene data show CDR1 as SGDLS and CDR2 as YYNGEE. V lost 2 bases and J lost 6; bases outside the gene matches: 8. Filled out from reference TRBV9 and TRBJ2-2, the complete variable domain reads DSGVTQTPKHLITATGQRVTLRCSPRSGDLSVYWYQQSLDQGLQFLIQYYNGEERAKGNILERFSAQQFPDLHSELNLSSLELGDSALYFCASSVYSGSNPGELFFGEGSRLTVL.

In its sample, this clonotype was seen many times. The V call is TRBV9, the J call TRBJ2-1, with D perhaps TRBD2 (5 bases). V dropped 3 bases and J dropped 1 base, with 11 bases sitting between them. The CDR3 loop spans 15 amino acids. In germline, CDR1 is SGDLS, CDR2 YYNGEE. This chain's CDR3 is CASSALATSYNEQFF. The DNA for the CDR3 is TGTGCCAGCAGCGCGCTAGCAACGTCCTACAATGAGCAGTTCTTC.

In its sample, this clonotype was seen many times. The DNA for the CDR3 is TGTGCCAGCAGCCCGCTAGCGGGAGGGGCGAACACCGGGGAGCTGTTTTTT. Translation gives CASSPLAGGANTGELFF. V and J are TRBV9 and TRBJ2-2; 12 bases match TRBD2. V was clipped by 4 bases and J by 0 bases; unmatched bases: 4. The CDR3 sequence is 17 residues long. Looked up from germline, CDR1 is SGDLS and CDR2 is YYNGEE.

In this sample, this clonotype turned up many times. The V gene is TRBV9, the J gene TRBJ1-2; D uncertain. The germline gives CDR1 SGDLS, CDR2 YYNGEE. Deletions cut 4 bases from V and 0 bases from J, with 7 bases between. The CDR3 totals 13 residues. The CDR3: CASSPGTNYGYTF. The CDR3 DNA reads as TGTGCCAGCAGCCCCGGAACTAACTATGGCTACACCTTC.

At least ten counts were recorded for this clonotype. The J gene is TRBJ1-5, the V gene TRBV9; D unclear. This CDR3 contains 14 residues. Trimming pared 4 bases from V and 1 base from J, leaving 9 bases between. Germline V gene lookup returns CDR1 SGDLS and CDR2 YYNGEE. CDR3 coding DNA: TGTGCCAGCAGCAATAGCGGAAGCAATCAGCCCCAGCATTTT. As protein: CASSNSGSNQPQHF.

This clonotype was found many times. V usage is TRBV9 and J usage is TRBJ2-1; perhaps TRBD2 as D (6 bases). Trimming took 5 bases from V and 4 from J, leaving 16 bases between them. From germline, CDR1 is SGDLS and CDR2 YYNGEE. The CDR3 extends over 15 amino acids. CDR3 in amino acids: CASSAGLASYNEQFF. The CDR3 nucleotides read TGTGCCAGCAGTGCAGGCCTAGCGTCGTACAATGAGCAGTTCTTC.

This clonotype was counted at least ten times. J is TRBJ2-3 and V is TRBV9; no definite D call. The V gene's germline CDR1 is SGDLS and CDR2 YYNGEE. The CDR3 is 15 residues long. V shed 1 base and J shed 1 base, with 10 bases lying between them. CDR3 nucleotide sequence: TGTGCCAGCAGCGTAAATCCAGGACGCACAGATACGCAGTATTTT. The encoded protein is CASSVNPGRTDTQYF.

This clonotype was seen ten or more times. This sequence joins TRBV9 and TRBJ2-5, with 9 nucleotides matching TRBD1. Germline CDR1 and CDR2: SGDLS and YYNGEE. The CDR3 totals 16 residues. With V trimmed by 3 bases and J by 2 bases, 8 bases remained unmatched. Here the CDR3 reads CASSADRGSWQETQYF. In DNA form, the CDR3 reads TGTGCCAGCAGCGCGGACAGGGGAAGTTGGCAAGAGACCCAGTACTTC.

This clonotype was seen at least ten times. J is TRBJ2-7 and V is TRBV9, with 8 nucleotides matching TRBD2. This CDR3 has 15 amino acids. Germline assignment: CDR1 SGDLS and CDR2 YYNGEE. Unmatched junction bases numbered 7, after V lost 0 bases and J lost 5 bases. Here the CDR3 reads CASSVVAGGLHEQYF. CDR3 DNA sequence: TGTGCCAGCAGCGTAGTGGCGGGAGGCCTCCACGAGCAGTACTTC.

This clonotype has just one count. The chain joins TRBV9 to TRBJ2-1, with 11 bases aligning to TRBD2. There are 17 residues in the CDR3. J lost 5 bases, V lost 2 bases, and 9 bases had no gene match. Germline CDR1 SGDLS, CDR2 YYNGEE. The CDR3 nucleotides are TGTGCCAGCAGCGTCAGTGCTAGCGGGAGGACCCACAATGAGCAGTTCTTC. Protein sequence: CASSVSASGRTHNEQFF.

In its sample, this clonotype was seen many times. This chain joins TRBV9 and TRBJ2-2; a weak D match, TRBD1 (5 bases). Germline CDR1 is SGDLS and CDR2 is YYNGEE. The CDR3 has 15 residues. The V end was cut by 0 bases, the J end by 4 bases, with 10 bases between. The CDR3 sequence is CASSVAGASTGELFF. CDR3 coding DNA: TGTGCCAGCAGCGTAGCTGGGGCGAGCACCGGGGAGCTGTTTTTT.

This clonotype came up many times. The chain recombines TRBV9 with TRBJ2-2; maybe TRBD1 (5 bases). The CDR3 is 15 residues long. Trimming removed 0 bases at V and 5 bases at J, with 11 bases between. Germline CDR1 is SGDLS and CDR2 is YYNGEE. In DNA, the CDR3 is TGTGCCAGCAGCGTAGATGGGGCAAGTACCGGGGAGCTGTTTTTT. Its protein product is CASSVDGASTGELFF.

This clonotype was seen many times. The chain has TRBV9 and TRBJ2-3; TRBD2 might be the D (5 bases). Germline CDR1 reads SGDLS; CDR2 reads YYNGEE. Trimming cost V 3 bases and J 1 base, with 6 bases left between them. The CDR3 has 13 residues. This chain's CDR3 is CASSEGGTDTQYF. As DNA, the CDR3 is TGTGCCAGCAGCGAGGGAGGCACAGATACGCAGTATTTT. Filled out from reference TRBV9 and TRBJ2-3, the complete variable domain reads DSGVTQTPKHLITATGQRVTLRCSPRSGDLSVYWYQQSLDQGLQFLIQYYNGEERAKGNILERFSAQQFPDLHSELNLSSLELGDSALYFCASSEGGTDTQYFGPGTRLTVL.

The sample holds many counts of this clonotype. The rearrangement links TRBV9 to TRBJ1-2, with TRBD1 matching 8 bases. The CDR3 length is 13 residues. CDR1 is SGDLS, CDR2 YYNGEE, per germline. With 6 bases clipped from V and 3 bases from J, the junction kept 4 bases outside the gene matches. For the CDR3, the DNA is TGTGCCAGCACCCTGACAGGGGACTATGGCTACACCTTC. Its protein product is CASTLTGDYGYTF.

The sample holds a few counts of this clonotype. Here the CDR3 DNA reads TGTGCCAGCAGCGGCCCCTGGGGCGAGACCCAGTACTTC. Protein product: CASSGPWGETQYF. This rearrangement joins TRBV9 to TRBJ2-5; tentative D call: TRBD1 (5 bases). The CDR3 contains 13 residues. In germline, CDR1 is SGDLS, CDR2 YYNGEE. V shed 3 bases and J shed 5 bases, with 11 bases lying between them.